The 20 T cell receptor beta chains reported below all come from one sample, sequenced in a study of cytomegalovirus exposure and HLA in healthy donors. The PCR had 60 Vbeta and 13 Jbeta primers. Some clones are missing from TCRdb's copy, which holds only in-frame ones; the method was immunoSEQ multiplex PCR. This sample has around 180,000 clones; about four fifths occur once, and the top ten carry 5% to 6%. The sample taken for sequencing was PBMCs. Receptors originate from a woman aged 25 to 45 in good health and CMV-seropositive.

V is TRBV19 and J is TRBJ2-1, with D uncertain. Germline loops: CDR1 LNHDA, CDR2 SQIVND (reference sequence). With 2 bases removed from V and 0 bases from J, the gap between germline ends came to 8 bases. This CDR3 is 15 amino acids long. CDR3 nucleotide sequence: TGTGCCAGTAGTATATCACGGAGCTCCTACAATGAGCAGTTCTTC. It codes for CASSISRSSYNEQFF.

V and J are TRBV6-5 and TRBJ1-1, with 7 bases aligning to TRBD1. This CDR3 comprises 15 residues. Germline V gene lookup returns CDR1 MNHEY and CDR2 SVGAGI. Losses at the gene ends were 2 bases for V and 1 base for J; bases not matched to a gene: 4. The chain's CDR3 is CASSYTGDANTEAFF. CDR3 bases: TGTGCCAGCAGTTACACAGGGGATGCGAACACTGAAGCTTTCTTT.

The chain is built from TRBV9 and TRBJ2-3; D perhaps matches TRBD2 (5 bases). V was shortened by 1 base and J by 2 bases, with 14 bases between the two germline ends. The CDR3 length is 16 residues. Germline V lookup: CDR1 SGDLS, CDR2 YYNGEE. CDR3 loop: CASSVRMDSPTDTQYF. Here the CDR3 DNA reads TGTGCCAGCAGCGTACGGATGGACTCCCCCACAGATACGCAGTATTTT.

The DNA for the CDR3 is TGCGCCAGCAGCCACACGGGAGGGGCGTCTCTTTTGTATGGCTACACCTTC. Translation gives CASSHTGGASLLYGYTF. The chain combines TRBV4-1 with TRBJ1-2; perhaps TRBD1 as D (5 bases). This CDR3 region has 17 residues. Germline CDR1 and CDR2: MGHRA and YSYEKL. V was pared by 3 bases and J by 5 bases, with 22 bases between.

A single count supports this clone. One junction end does not reproduce the germline sequence, and a read error may be involved. The CDR3 region is CSSSLAAAGIYGYTF. CDR3 DNA sequence: TGTTCCAGCAGCTTAGCCGCGGCGGGGATCTATGGCTACACCTTC. V usage is TRBV7-9 and J usage is TRBJ1-2; D unresolved. Germline-derived CDR1 and CDR2 are SEHNR and FQNEAQ (reference sequence). This CDR3 comprises 15 residues.

The V call is TRBV5-6, the J call TRBJ2-4, with 12 bases lining up with TRBD2. Per germline, CDR1 SGHDT and CDR2 YYEEEE. The CDR3 totals 15 residues. The junction had 3 bases not matched to a gene; V was cut back by 1 base and J by 7 bases. This chain's CDR3 is CASSLTSGRSNIQYF. CDR3 DNA: TGTGCCAGCAGCTTGACTAGCGGGAGGAGTAACATTCAGTACTTC. The full variable domain, with the rest looked up from reference TRBV5-6 and TRBJ2-4, is DAGVTQSPTHLIKTRGQQVTLRCSPKSGHDTVSWYQQALGQGPQFIFQYYEEEERQRGNFPDRFSGHQFPNYSSELNVNALLLGDSALYLCASSLTSGRSNIQYFGAGTRLSVL.

This sequence joins TRBV28 and TRBJ2-7; 10 bases match TRBD1. The V and J ends lost 4 bases and 5 bases, in that order; junction bases with no gene match: 8. The CDR3 is 15 amino acids. Looked up from germline, CDR1 is MDHEN and CDR2 is SYDVKM. The chain's CDR3 is CASSYYPGQGNEQYF. The CDR3 DNA reads as TGTGCCAGCAGTTATTACCCGGGACAGGGGAACGAGCAGTACTTC. Looking up the rest from reference TRBV28 and TRBJ2-7 gives the full variable domain: DVKVTQSSRYLVKRTGEKVFLECVQDMDHENMFWYRQDPGLGLRLIYFSYDVKMKEKGDIPEGYSVSREKKERFSLILESASTNQTSMYLCASSYYPGQGNEQYFGPGTRLTVT.

The chain has TRBV19 and TRBJ2-7; perhaps TRBD1 as D (6 bases). This CDR3 region has 15 residues. The V end lost 5 bases, the J end lost 3 bases, and 17 bases lay between the germline ends. Germline-derived CDR1 and CDR2 are LNHDA and SQIVND (reference sequence). The CDR3 nucleotides are TGTGCCAGTAGTGTCCGATCGACAGGAGTCTACGAGCAGTACTTC. Its translation is CASSVRSTGVYEQYF. Drawing the rest from reference TRBV19 and TRBJ2-7, the complete variable domain is DGGITQSPKYLFRKEGQNVTLSCEQNLNHDAMYWYRQDPGQGLRLIYYSQIVNDFQKGDIAEGYSVSREKKESFPLTVTSAQKNPTAFYLCASSVRSTGVYEQYFGPGTRLTVT.

The rearrangement uses TRBV6-6 and TRBJ2-1, with 12 bases that match TRBD2. Germline V CDR1 and CDR2: MNHNY, SVGAGI (reference sequence). This CDR3 has 15 amino acids. J gave up 4 bases and V 5 bases, and 3 bases lay outside the gene matches. The CDR3 spells CASSTLAGGYNEQFF. CDR3 in DNA: TGTGCCAGCAGTACACTAGCGGGGGGTTACAATGAGCAGTTCTTC.

The chain combines TRBV6-4 with TRBJ2-1; possible D gene TRBD2, 6 bases. The germline CDR1 and CDR2 sequences are MRHNA and SNTAGT. The CDR3 spans 15 residues. The V end was cut by 2 bases, the J end by 5 bases, with 13 bases between. In nucleotides, the CDR3 is TGTGCCAGCAGTGACGGGGGACTGACGAACAATGAGCAGTTCTTC. The encoded protein is CASSDGGLTNNEQFF.

This clone was counted a few times. The genes are TRBV7-2 and TRBJ2-7; a weak D match, TRBD2 (6 bases). This CDR3 is built from 15 residues. V was cut by 5 bases and J by 2 bases, with 16 bases left in between. Looked up from germline, CDR1 is SGHTA and CDR2 is FQGNSA. This CDR3 reads CASSPPGLPPYEQYF. The CDR3 DNA reads as TGTGCCAGCAGCCCACCGGGACTTCCCCCCTACGAGCAGTACTTC.

The chain combines TRBV5-1 with TRBJ2-7; 9 bases are a match to TRBD1. Losses at the gene ends were 3 bases for V and 5 bases for J; bases not matched to a gene: 9. Germline loops: CDR1 SGHRS, CDR2 YFSETQ. The CDR3 has 15 residues. In nucleotides, the CDR3 is TGCGCCAGCAGCTGGAAGACAGGGGGTACTGACGAGCAGTACTTC. Residues: CASSWKTGGTDEQYF.

This clone has a single count. The gene calls are TRBV7-9 and TRBJ1-1; 9 bases map to TRBD1. The CDR3 is 17 residues long. The germline V gene has CDR1 SEHNR and CDR2 FQNEAQ (reference sequence). V gave up 2 bases and J gave up 7 bases; unmatched junction bases: 14. The CDR3 coding sequence is TGTGCCAGCAGCTTAACTAATAGGGGGGGACAGGGTAATGAAGCTTTCTTT. Protein: CASSLTNRGGQGNEAFF.

The chain recombines TRBV5-1 with TRBJ2-1; D is perhaps TRBD1 (5 bases). The germline V and J ends were trimmed by 0 bases and 2 bases, with 9 bases remaining between them. CDR1 and CDR2 (germline): SGHRS, YFSETQ. This CDR3 spans 15 amino acids. In nucleotides, the CDR3 is TGCGCCAGCAGCTTGGGACAGACCCCCTACAATGAGCAGTTCTTC. This gives the protein CASSLGQTPYNEQFF.

This sequence joins TRBV9 and TRBJ1-2; possible D gene TRBD1, 6 bases. V lost 3 bases and J 4 bases, leaving 10 bases between the germline ends. The CDR3 consists of 13 residues. Per germline, CDR1 SGDLS and CDR2 YYNGEE. The CDR3 DNA sequence: TGTGCCAGCAGCGGGGGGCTATTCTATGGCTACACCTTC. Encoded protein: CASSGGLFYGYTF.

The V and J genes are TRBV5-1 and TRBJ2-1, with 7 bases matching TRBD1. The CDR3 consists of 15 residues. The germline CDR1 and CDR2 sequences are SGHRS and YFSETQ. With V trimmed by 2 bases and J by 4 bases, 6 bases remained unmatched. For the CDR3, the DNA is TGCGCCAGCAGCTTCGGGACAGCTTTATACAATGAGCAGTTCTTC. This sequence encodes CASSFGTALYNEQFF.

This chain links TRBV18 with TRBJ2-7; no firm D call. This CDR3 has 13 residues. Germline-derived CDR1 and CDR2 are KGHSH and LQKENI. V lost 2 bases and J lost 2, with 7 bases in between. This CDR3 reads CASSPDGAYEQYF. For the CDR3, the DNA is TGTGCCAGCTCACCAGACGGAGCCTACGAGCAGTACTTC.

About this clone itself: Compared with germline, one end of the junction differs, possibly owing to a read error. The chain links TRBV7-7 to TRBJ2-2, with D hard to call. Per the germline V gene, CDR1 is SSHAT and CDR2 is FNYEAQ (reference sequence). The CDR3 runs 16 residues. The CDR3 reads CASSPVALANTGELFF. For the CDR3, the DNA is TGTGCTAGCAGTCCCGTGGCCCTTGCGAACACCGGGGAGCTGTTTTTT.

This clone came up once. The rearrangement links TRBV5-1 to TRBJ1-1; tentative D call: TRBD1 (6 bases). V gave up 4 bases and J gave up 7 bases, with 11 bases separating them. In germline, CDR1 is SGHRS, CDR2 YFSETQ. This CDR3 comprises 12 residues. DNA for the CDR3: TGCGCCAGCAGCCCAGGGGCCGGTGAAGCTTTCTTT. Amino acids: CASSPGAGEAFF. The full variable domain, completed using reference TRBV5-1 and TRBJ1-1, is KAGVTQTPRYLIKTRGQQVTLSCSPISGHRSVSWYQQTPGQGLQFLFEYFSETQRNKGNFPGRFSGRQFSNSRSEMNVSTLELGDSALYLCASSPGAGEAFFGQGTRLTVV.

This sequence joins TRBV27 and TRBJ2-7; 8 bases fit TRBD2. CDR3 length equals 18 residues. The junction had 21 bases not matched to a gene; V was cut back by 5 bases and J by 6 bases. CDR1 and CDR2 from the germline V gene are MNHEY and SMNVEV (reference sequence). The CDR3 spells CASSNPGTSLPLVGEQYF. The CDR3 DNA follows: TGTGCCAGCAGTAACCCAGGGACTAGTCTACCTCTGGTCGGCGAGCAGTACTTC.